This paragraph covers one TCR beta chain sequence. This CDR3 has 15 amino acids. J gave up 7 bases and V 2 bases, and 7 bases lay outside the gene matches. Germline loops: CDR1 SGHTA, CDR2 FQGTGA. The data belong to a study of blood T cell repertoires in COVID-19. Study-level background: The study drew acute and convalescent COVID-19 samples from the United States, Italy and Spain.

In terms of age and location, participants ranged from about 18 to 95 years and lived in approximately 24 US areas. Some clones are missing from TCRdb's copy, which holds only in-frame ones; the method was immunoSEQ multiplex PCR. The sample includes around 290,000 clones, around 86% of them seen just once. The TCR sequence derives from a woman under 30 who had recovered from COVID-19. The genes are TRBV7-3 and TRBJ2-1, with TRBD2 matching over 8 bases. Specimen: PBMCs or T cells enriched from blood (not recorded which). CDR3 loop: CASSLQLAVENEQFF. The CDR3 DNA is TGTGCCAGCAGCTTACAACTAGCGGTAGAGAATGAGCAGTTCTTC.